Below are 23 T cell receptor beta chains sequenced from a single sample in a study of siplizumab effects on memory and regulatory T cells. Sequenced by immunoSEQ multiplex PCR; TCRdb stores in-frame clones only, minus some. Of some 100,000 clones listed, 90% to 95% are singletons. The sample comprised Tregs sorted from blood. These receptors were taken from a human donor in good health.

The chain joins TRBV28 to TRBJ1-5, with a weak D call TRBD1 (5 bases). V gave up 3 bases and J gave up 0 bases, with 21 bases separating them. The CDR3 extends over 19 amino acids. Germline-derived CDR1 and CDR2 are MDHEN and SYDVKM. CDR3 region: CASSFRGTSSYYSNQPQHF. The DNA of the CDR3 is TGTGCCAGCAGTTTCAGAGGGACCTCGAGCTACTATAGCAATCAGCCCCAGCATTTT.

CDR3 DNA sequence: TGTGCCAGTAGCGCCTATGGCTACACCTTC. Its protein product is CASSAYGYTF. The J gene is TRBJ1-2, the V gene TRBV19; D not certain. This CDR3 spans 10 amino acids. V lost 6 bases and J 4 bases, leaving 3 bases between the germline ends. Germline V gives CDR1 LNHDA, CDR2 SQIVND (reference sequence).

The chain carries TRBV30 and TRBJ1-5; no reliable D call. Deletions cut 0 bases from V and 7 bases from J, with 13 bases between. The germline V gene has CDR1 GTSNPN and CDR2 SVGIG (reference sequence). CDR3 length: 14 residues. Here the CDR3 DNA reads TGTGCCTGGAGTGTACCCCTCTTACTCCAGCCCCAGCATTTT. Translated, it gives CAWSVPLLLQPQHF.

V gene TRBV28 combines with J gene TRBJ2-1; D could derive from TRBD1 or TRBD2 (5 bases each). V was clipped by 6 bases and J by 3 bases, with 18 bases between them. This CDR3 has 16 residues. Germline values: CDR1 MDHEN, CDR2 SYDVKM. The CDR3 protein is CASRAEKGTVYNEQFF. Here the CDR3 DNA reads TGTGCCAGCAGAGCCGAAAAAGGGACCGTCTACAATGAGCAGTTCTTC.

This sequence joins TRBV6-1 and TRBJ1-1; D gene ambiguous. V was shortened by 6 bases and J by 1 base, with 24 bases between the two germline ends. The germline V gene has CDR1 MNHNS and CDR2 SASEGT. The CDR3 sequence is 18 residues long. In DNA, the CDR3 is TGTGCCAGCAGAGAAATGGTGGGGATGAGGTTTGGGAACACTGAAGCTTTCTTT. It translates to CASREMVGMRFGNTEAFF.

CDR3 sequence: CASSTAGASYEQYF. CDR3 sequence (DNA): TGTGCCAGTAGCACAGCAGGTGCGTCCTACGAGCAGTACTTC. The rearrangement uses TRBV19 and TRBJ2-7; unclear D gene. The CDR3 loop spans 14 amino acids. The V and J ends lost 6 bases and 1 base respectively, with 13 bases between them. The germline V gene encodes CDR1 LNHDA and CDR2 SQIVND (reference sequence).

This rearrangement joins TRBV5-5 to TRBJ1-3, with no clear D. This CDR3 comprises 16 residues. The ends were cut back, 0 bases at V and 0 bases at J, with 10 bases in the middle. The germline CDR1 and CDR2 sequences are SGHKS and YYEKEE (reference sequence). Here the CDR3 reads CASSLVKILSGNTIYF. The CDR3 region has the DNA TGTGCCAGCAGCTTGGTGAAGATTCTCTCTGGAAACACCATATATTTT.

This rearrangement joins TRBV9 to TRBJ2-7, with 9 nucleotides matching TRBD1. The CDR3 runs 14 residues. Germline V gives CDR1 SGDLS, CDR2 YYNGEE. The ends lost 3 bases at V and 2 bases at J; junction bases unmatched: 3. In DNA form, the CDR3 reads TGTGCCAGCAGCGCGGGACAGGGAACCTACGAGCAGTACTTC. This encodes CASSAGQGTYEQYF.

The DNA for the CDR3 is TGTGCCAGCAGCCGAGACAGGGACCCCTTCTACGAGCAGTACTTC. As protein: CASSRDRDPFYEQYF. V usage is TRBV6-1 and J usage is TRBJ2-7, with TRBD1 matching over 7 bases. CDR3 size: 15 residues. Germline loops: CDR1 MNHNS, CDR2 SASEGT. Trimming at V came to 6 bases and at J to 3 bases, leaving 11 bases not matched to a gene.

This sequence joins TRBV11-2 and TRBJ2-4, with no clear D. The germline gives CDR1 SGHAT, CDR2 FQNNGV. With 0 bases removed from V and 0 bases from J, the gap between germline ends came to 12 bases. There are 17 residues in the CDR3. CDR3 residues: CASSLDSHSLAKNIQYF. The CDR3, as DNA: TGTGCCAGCAGCTTAGATTCACACAGTCTAGCCAAAAACATTCAGTACTTC. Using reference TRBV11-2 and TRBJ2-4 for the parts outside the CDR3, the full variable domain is EAGVAQSPRYKIIEKRQSVAFWCNPISGHATLYWYQQILGQGPKLLIQFQNNGVVDDSQLPKDRFSAERLKGVDSTLKIQPAKLEDSAVYLCASSLDSHSLAKNIQYFGAGTRLSVL.

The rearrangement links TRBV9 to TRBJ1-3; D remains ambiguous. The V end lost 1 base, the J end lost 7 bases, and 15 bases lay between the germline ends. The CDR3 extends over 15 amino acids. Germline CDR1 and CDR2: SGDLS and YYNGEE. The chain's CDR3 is CASSVLAGGDNTIYF. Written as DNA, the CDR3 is TGTGCCAGCAGCGTATTGGCAGGTGGAGACAACACCATATATTTT.

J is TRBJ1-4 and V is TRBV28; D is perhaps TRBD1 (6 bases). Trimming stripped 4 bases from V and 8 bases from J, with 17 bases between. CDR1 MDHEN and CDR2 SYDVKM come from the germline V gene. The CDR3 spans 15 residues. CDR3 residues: CASSSPGEGKEKLFF. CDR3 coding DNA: TGTGCCAGCAGTTCACCAGGGGAGGGTAAAGAAAAACTGTTTTTT. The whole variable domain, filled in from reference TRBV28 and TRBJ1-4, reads DVKVTQSSRYLVKRTGEKVFLECVQDMDHENMFWYRQDPGLGLRLIYFSYDVKMKEKGDIPEGYSVSREKKERFSLILESASTNQTSMYLCASSSPGEGKEKLFFGSGTQLSVL.

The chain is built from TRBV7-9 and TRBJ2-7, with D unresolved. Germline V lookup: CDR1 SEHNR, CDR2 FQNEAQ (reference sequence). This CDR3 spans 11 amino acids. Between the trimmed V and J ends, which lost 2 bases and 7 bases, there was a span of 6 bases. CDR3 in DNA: TGTGCCAGCAGCTTATTGGAGGAGCAGTACTTC. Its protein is CASSLLEEQYF.

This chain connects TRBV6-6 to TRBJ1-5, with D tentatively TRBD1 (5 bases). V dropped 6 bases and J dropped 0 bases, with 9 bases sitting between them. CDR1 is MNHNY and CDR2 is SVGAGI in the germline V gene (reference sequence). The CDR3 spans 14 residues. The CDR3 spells CASSQGYSNQPQHF. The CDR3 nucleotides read TGTGCCAGCAGCCAGGGTTATAGCAATCAGCCCCAGCATTTT.

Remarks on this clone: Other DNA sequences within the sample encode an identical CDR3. CDR3 DNA sequence: TGTGCCAGTCGGCCAGGGGCGAACACCGGGGAGCTGTTTTTT. It yields the protein CASRPGANTGELFF. The rearrangement joins TRBV19 to TRBJ2-2, with D possibly being TRBD1 (6 bases). Germline V CDR1 and CDR2: LNHDA, SQIVND (reference sequence). Trimming shortened V by 8 bases and J by 0 bases, and 10 bases separated the two germline ends. CDR3 length equals 14 residues.

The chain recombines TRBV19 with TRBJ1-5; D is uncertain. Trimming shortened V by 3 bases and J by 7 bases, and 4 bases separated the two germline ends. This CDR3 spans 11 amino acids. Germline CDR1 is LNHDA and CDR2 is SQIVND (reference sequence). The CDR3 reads CASSIEQPQHF. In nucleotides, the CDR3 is TGTGCCAGTAGTATCGAGCAGCCCCAGCATTTT.

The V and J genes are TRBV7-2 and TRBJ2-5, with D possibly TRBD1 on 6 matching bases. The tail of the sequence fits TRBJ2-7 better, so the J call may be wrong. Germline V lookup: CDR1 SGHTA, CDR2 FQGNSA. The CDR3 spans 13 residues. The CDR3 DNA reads TGTGCCAGCAGCCGAAAACAGGGCGACGAGCAGTACTTC. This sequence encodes CASSRKQGDEQYF.

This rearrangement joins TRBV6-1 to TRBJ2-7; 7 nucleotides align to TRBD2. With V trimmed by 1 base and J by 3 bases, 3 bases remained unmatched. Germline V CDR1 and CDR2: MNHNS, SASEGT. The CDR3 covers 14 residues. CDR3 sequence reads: CASSEGGGGYEQYF. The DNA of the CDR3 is TGTGCCAGCAGTGAAGGGGGGGGTGGCTACGAGCAGTACTTC.

The CDR3 DNA reads as TGTGCCAGCGAACAGGGAACCTACGAGCAGTACTTC. Its protein is CASEQGTYEQYF. V and J are TRBV28 and TRBJ2-7; possible D gene TRBD1, 6 bases. This CDR3 comprises 12 residues. The germline V gene has CDR1 MDHEN and CDR2 SYDVKM. Trimming pared 8 bases from V and 2 bases from J, leaving 10 bases between.

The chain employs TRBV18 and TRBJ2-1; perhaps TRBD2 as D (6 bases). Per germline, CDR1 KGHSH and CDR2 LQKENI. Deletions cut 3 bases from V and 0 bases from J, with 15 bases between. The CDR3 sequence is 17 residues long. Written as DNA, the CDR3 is TGTGCCAGCTCACCCCTGGCGGGGAGTGACTCCTACAATGAGCAGTTCTTC. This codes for CASSPLAGSDSYNEQFF.

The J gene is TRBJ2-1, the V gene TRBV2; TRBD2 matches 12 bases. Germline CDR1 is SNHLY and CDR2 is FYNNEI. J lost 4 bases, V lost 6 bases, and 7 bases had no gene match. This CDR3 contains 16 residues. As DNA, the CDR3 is TGTGCCAGCAGGGCCGGGACTAGCGGGTATTACAATGAGCAGTTCTTC. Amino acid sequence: CASRAGTSGYYNEQFF.

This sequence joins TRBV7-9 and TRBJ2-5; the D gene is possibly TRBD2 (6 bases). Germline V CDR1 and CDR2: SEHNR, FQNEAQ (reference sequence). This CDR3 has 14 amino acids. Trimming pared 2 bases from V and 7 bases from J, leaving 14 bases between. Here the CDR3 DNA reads TGTGCCAGCAGCTTAAATGCTCGGGGAGGGACCCAGTACTTC. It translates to CASSLNARGGTQYF.

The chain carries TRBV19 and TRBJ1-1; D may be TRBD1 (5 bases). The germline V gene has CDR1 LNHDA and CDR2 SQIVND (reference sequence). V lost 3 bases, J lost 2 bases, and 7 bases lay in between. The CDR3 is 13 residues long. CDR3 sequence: CASSIRVNTEAFF. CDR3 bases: TGTGCCAGTAGTATCAGGGTTAACACTGAAGCTTTCTTT.